Listed here are 27 T cell receptor beta chains from one sample, sequenced in a study of shared clonotypes between healthy human individuals. Method: immunoSEQ multiplex PCR; TCRdb's copy keeps in-frame clones and lacks some. The data show 1 million to 1.2 million clones, approximately 80% seen once. Sample: memory CD4+ T cells from PBMCs. Subset denoted: CD45RA-negative fraction. The receptors shown here come from a young man in good health. Some clones in this sample may be carry-over from other donors' samples.

J is TRBJ2-6 and V is TRBV7-9, with D perhaps matching TRBD1 (5 bases). Germline CDR1 SEHNR, CDR2 FQNEAQ (reference sequence). This CDR3 region has 17 residues. V lost 5 bases, J lost 0 bases, and 14 bases lay in between. CDR3 bases: TGTGCCAGCAGCCCCATCGGACAAAACTCTGGGGCCAACGTCCTGACTTTC. It yields the protein CASSPIGQNSGANVLTF.

The chain employs TRBV4-3 and TRBJ2-7, with 11 bases matching TRBD2. The V gene end was trimmed by 0 bases and the J gene end by 4 bases; junction bases not matched to a gene: 8. The V gene's germline CDR1 is LGHNA and CDR2 YSLEER. The CDR3 length is 17 residues. CDR3 sequence reads: CASSQEKLAGAFYEQYF. DNA of the CDR3: TGCGCCAGCAGCCAAGAGAAACTAGCGGGAGCTTTTTACGAGCAGTACTTC.

This chain links TRBV30 with TRBJ1-5; 9 bases line up with TRBD1. This CDR3 is built from 15 residues. Trimming cost V 3 bases and J 7 bases; bases outside gene matches: 10. Looked up from germline, CDR1 is GTSNPN and CDR2 is SVGIG (reference sequence). The CDR3 here is CAWSAGQGSFQPQHF. The CDR3 region has the DNA TGTGCCTGGAGCGCGGGACAGGGAAGTTTCCAGCCCCAGCATTTT.

This clone came up many times. The chain combines TRBV5-1 with TRBJ1-2, with 8 bases that match TRBD1. Germline CDR1 and CDR2: SGHRS and YFSETQ. This CDR3 is 16 amino acids long. Unmatched junction bases numbered 15, after V lost 4 bases and J lost 7 bases. The CDR3 coding sequence is TGCGCCAGCAGCATGGATACTTGGACAGGGTCGATTGGCTACACCTTC. Translated: CASSMDTWTGSIGYTF.

As concerns this clone: A read error may produce the germline difference seen at one junction end. The identical CDR3 is also encoded by other nucleotide sequences in the sample. The J gene is TRBJ1-1, the V gene TRBV5-1; TRBD1 agrees at 8 bases. The CDR3 has 15 amino acids. Germline CDR1 reads SGHRS; CDR2 reads YFSETQ. The CDR3 is CASSRTGPVNTEAFF. Here the CDR3 DNA reads TGTGCCAGCAGCCGGACAGGGCCGGTGAACACTGAAGCTTTCTTT.

This clone was observed many times. This chain links TRBV6-6 with TRBJ1-1; no clear D. The germline gives CDR1 MNHNY, CDR2 SVGAGI (reference sequence). Trimming took 6 bases from V and 1 from J, leaving 15 bases between them. The CDR3 totals 15 residues. CDR3 in amino acids: CASSTRGQSNTEAFF. In DNA form, the CDR3 reads TGTGCCAGCAGCACTCGGGGTCAGTCGAACACTGAAGCTTTCTTT.

This chain connects TRBV11-1 to TRBJ2-1; 11 nucleotides align to TRBD2. V lost 6 bases, J lost 8 bases, and 9 bases stayed unmatched. The CDR3 is made up of 15 amino acids. Germline V gives CDR1 SGHAT, CDR2 FQDESV (reference sequence). The DNA of the CDR3 is TGTGCCAGCAGGCAGCTAGCGGGAGGTAAGGATGAGCAGTTCTTC. This translates into CASRQLAGGKDEQFF.

This chain links TRBV5-1 with TRBJ2-7; maybe TRBD2 (6 bases). This CDR3 region has 14 residues. Trimming removed 4 bases at V and 6 bases at J, with 17 bases between. The germline gives CDR1 SGHRS, CDR2 YFSETQ. The CDR3 DNA reads as TGCGCCAGCAGCCTAGCGACAGTTGGAGTCGAGCAGTACTTC. This encodes CASSLATVGVEQYF. The entire variable domain, with the rest obtained from reference TRBV5-1 and TRBJ2-7, is as follows: KAGVTQTPRYLIKTRGQQVTLSCSPISGHRSVSWYQQTPGQGLQFLFEYFSETQRNKGNFPGRFSGRQFSNSRSEMNVSTLELGDSALYLCASSLATVGVEQYFGPGTRLTVT.

The CDR3 bases are TGTGCCAGCAGCGCGGGGGTCGCTGGAAACACCATATATTTT. This translates into CASSAGVAGNTIYF. V and J are TRBV9 and TRBJ1-3; tentatively, D is TRBD1 (5 bases). V lost 3 bases and J lost 2, with 9 bases in between. Germline values: CDR1 SGDLS, CDR2 YYNGEE. The length of the CDR3 is 14 residues. Supplemented by reference TRBV9 and TRBJ1-3, the full variable domain reads DSGVTQTPKHLITATGQRVTLRCSPRSGDLSVYWYQQSLDQGLQFLIQYYNGEERAKGNILERFSAQQFPDLHSELNLSSLELGDSALYFCASSAGVAGNTIYFGEGSWLTVV.

A word on this clone: One end of the junction varies from germline; a read error may be responsible. The chain employs TRBV30 and TRBJ1-2; a weak D match, TRBD1 (6 bases). This CDR3 has 12 residues. The V gene's germline CDR1 is GTSNPN and CDR2 SVGIG (reference sequence). The CDR3 here is CAQEGGSYGYTF. DNA of the CDR3: TGTGCCCAAGAGGGGGGATCCTATGGATACACCTTC.

This chain connects TRBV28 to TRBJ1-1; no clear D. Trimming removed 2 bases from V and 8 bases from J, with 9 bases in between. The CDR3 length is 12 residues. Looked up from germline, CDR1 is MDHEN and CDR2 is SYDVKM. This CDR3 reads CASSLPLREAFF. CDR3 bases: TGTGCCAGCAGTTTACCCCTCAGGGAAGCTTTCTTT. Complete variable domain (other parts from reference TRBV28 and TRBJ1-1): DVKVTQSSRYLVKRTGEKVFLECVQDMDHENMFWYRQDPGLGLRLIYFSYDVKMKEKGDIPEGYSVSREKKERFSLILESASTNQTSMYLCASSLPLREAFFGQGTRLTVV.

The chain combines TRBV5-4 with TRBJ2-6; TRBD1 might be the D (7 bases). Germline CDR1 is SGHNT and CDR2 is YYREEE (reference sequence). V lost 4 bases, J lost 0 bases, and 11 bases lay in between. The CDR3 runs to 16 residues. CDR3 residues: CASSQGGYSGANVLTF. CDR3 nucleotides: TGTGCCAGCAGCCAGGGGGGTTACTCTGGGGCCAACGTCCTGACTTTC.

The genes are TRBV6-1 and TRBJ2-5; D uncertain. CDR1 is MNHNS, CDR2 SASEGT, per germline. The CDR3 consists of 16 residues. With 3 bases removed from V and 1 base from J, the gap between germline ends came to 15 bases. CDR3 nucleotide sequence: TGTGCCAGCAGTGATCAGGACGGACGGCTCCAAGAGACCCAGTACTTC. Its translation is CASSDQDGRLQETQYF.

In this sample, this clone turned up once. The rearrangement joins TRBV4-2 to TRBJ2-1, with a possible D match to TRBD1 (5 bases). V shed 1 base and J shed 5 bases, with 9 bases lying between them. This CDR3 contains 14 residues. Germline assignment: CDR1 LGHNA and CDR2 YNFKEQ. CDR3 nucleotide sequence: TGTGCCAGCAGCCAAGTCACAGGAGACAATGAGCAGTTCTTC. This gives the protein CASSQVTGDNEQFF.

The chain uses TRBV27 and TRBJ2-1; maybe TRBD1 (6 bases). There are 14 residues in the CDR3. Germline assignment: CDR1 MNHEY and CDR2 SMNVEV (reference sequence). V dropped 5 bases and J dropped 2 bases, with 10 bases sitting between them. The CDR3 coding sequence is TGTGCCAGCAGTGGACAGAAAGCCTACAATGAGCAGTTCTTC. This encodes CASSGQKAYNEQFF.

The chain couples TRBV2 to TRBJ1-2; no clear D. The germline V gene has CDR1 SNHLY and CDR2 FYNNEI. V was clipped by 4 bases and J by 3 bases, with 9 bases between them. This CDR3 has 13 amino acids. The CDR3 nucleotides are TGTGCCAGCAGTGCCATGGCGGACTATGGCTACACCTTC. Its protein is CASSAMADYGYTF.

V is TRBV7-6 and J is TRBJ2-5; unclear D gene. The germline V and J ends were trimmed by 4 bases and 8 bases, with 14 bases remaining between them. Germline V gene data show CDR1 as SGHVS and CDR2 as FNYEAQ. The CDR3 totals 13 residues. The CDR3 is CASSSFESPTQYF. CDR3 coding DNA: TGTGCCAGCAGCTCTTTTGAGTCCCCAACCCAGTACTTC.

The gene calls are TRBV5-4 and TRBJ2-7; 10 bases align to TRBD1. Germline trimming cut 4 bases from V and 5 bases from J; bases unmatched to any gene: 6. Per the germline V gene, CDR1 is SGHNT and CDR2 is YYREEE (reference sequence). The CDR3 is made up of 14 amino acids. The CDR3 bases are TGTGCCAGCAGCCGTCGACAGGGGGCGGACGAGCAGTACTTC. Amino acids: CASSRRQGADEQYF.

The chain links TRBV19 to TRBJ2-6; a possible D gene is TRBD1 (6 bases). This CDR3 contains 17 residues. Germline V gene data show CDR1 as LNHDA and CDR2 as SQIVND (reference sequence). Trimming pared 0 bases from V and 3 bases from J, leaving 12 bases between. As DNA, the CDR3 is TGTGCCAGTAGTATAGAGGGGGCCCTCGGTGGGGCCAACGTCCTGACTTTC. Amino acids: CASSIEGALGGANVLTF.

This clone was seen once. Other nucleotide sequences from this sample produce the same CDR3. The V and J genes are TRBV7-8 and TRBJ2-6; no definite D call. Trimming removed 5 bases at V and 7 bases at J, with 9 bases between. In germline, CDR1 is SGHVS, CDR2 FQNEAQ. The CDR3 has 13 residues. Written as DNA, the CDR3 is TGTGCCAGCAGCCTCGGTGGAGCCAACGTCCTGACTTTC. Protein product: CASSLGGANVLTF.

The chain combines TRBV5-4 with TRBJ2-7; 7 bases agree with TRBD2. The V gene end was trimmed by 4 bases and the J gene end by 6 bases; junction bases not matched to a gene: 13. The CDR3 runs 15 residues. Germline V CDR1 and CDR2: SGHNT, YYREEE (reference sequence). DNA for the CDR3: TGTGCCAGCAGCCTAGTCGGACTAGGGAGGGGCGAGCAGTACTTC. This encodes CASSLVGLGRGEQYF.

A single count supports this clone. A much larger clone lies one base from this, so it may be a read error. The CDR3 reads CALSWDTGELFF. The CDR3 nucleotides read TGTGCCTTGTCGTGGGACACCGGGGAGCTGTTTTTT. V is TRBV30 and J is TRBJ2-2; D not certain. This CDR3 contains 12 residues. The germline V gene encodes CDR1 GTSNPN and CDR2 SVGIG (reference sequence). V lost 7 bases and J lost 3, with 9 bases in between.

This clone has ten or more counts. The chain has TRBV7-8 and TRBJ1-2, with D perhaps matching TRBD1 (5 bases). V lost 5 bases to trimming and J lost 6 bases, with 19 bases between them. Germline lookup yields CDR1 SGHVS and CDR2 FQNEAQ. The CDR3 contains 15 residues. This chain's CDR3 is CASSLPRRGFDGYTF. The CDR3 bases are TGTGCCAGCAGCCTCCCCCGGCGGGGGTTCGATGGCTACACCTTC.

This clone was detected only once. The genes are TRBV25-1 and TRBJ2-1, with 11 positions matching TRBD2. V shed 6 bases and J 8 bases; nucleotides not matched to a gene: 12. This CDR3 has 16 amino acids. Germline CDR1 is MGHDK and CDR2 is SYGVNS. The CDR3 loop is CASSLSGRAVSHEQFF. The CDR3 nucleotides read TGTGCCAGCAGCCTTAGCGGGAGGGCCGTCTCCCATGAGCAGTTCTTC.

V usage is TRBV7-3 and J usage is TRBJ2-2, with TRBD2 as a possible D gene (7 bases). There are 15 residues in the CDR3. Germline lookup yields CDR1 SGHTA and CDR2 FQGTGA. V lost 1 base and J lost 5, with 11 bases in between. CDR3 amino acids: CASSLMGGTTGELFF. The CDR3 coding sequence is TGTGCCAGCAGCTTAATGGGAGGGACAACCGGGGAGCTGTTTTTT.

J is TRBJ2-7 and V is TRBV2, with D maybe TRBD2 (5 bases). CDR3 length: 14 residues. CDR1 SNHLY and CDR2 FYNNEI come from the germline V gene. Trimming removed 4 bases from V and 1 base from J, with 11 bases in between. The DNA of the CDR3 is TGTGCCAGCAGTGTGTCCGGGAAGTCCTACGAGCAGTACTTC. Its protein product is CASSVSGKSYEQYF.

The V call is TRBV27, the J call TRBJ2-1; D is ambiguous. This CDR3 is 15 amino acids long. Trimming left V 4 bases short and J 5 bases short, with 15 bases between. CDR1 and CDR2 (germline): MNHEY, SMNVEV (reference sequence). The CDR3 sequence: CASSYYQEINNEQFF. CDR3 DNA: TGTGCCAGCAGTTATTACCAGGAGATAAACAATGAGCAGTTCTTC.